These 30 T cell receptor beta chains came from one sample sequenced in a study of T-cell memory formation after mild COVID-19. TCRdb analysed the 5' RACE reads with MiXCR anew, one entry per CDR3 protein. The sample holds roughly 43,000 distinct CDR3 sequences, roughly 9.8% seen once. Input material: PBMCs or a T cell subset sorted from them (not recorded which). Receptors originate from an adult woman who had mild COVID-19 (a few samples of this study predate the infection). Cell type and time point are not known.

J is TRBJ1-3 and V is TRBV12-3 or TRBV12-4, with a tentative D call TRBD1 (6 bases). Between the trimmed V and J ends, which lost 3 bases and 0 bases, there was a span of 12 bases. This CDR3 contains 16 residues. CDR3 sequence reads: CASSFWQGSSGNTIYF. DNA for the CDR3: TGTGCCAGCAGTTTCTGGCAGGGGAGCTCTGGAAACACCATATATTTT.

Only a few counts were recorded for this clonotype. The V call is TRBV24-1, the J call TRBJ1-2, with D unclear. V was pared by 2 bases and J by 4 bases, with 10 bases between. The CDR3 totals 14 residues. Per germline, CDR1 KGHDR and CDR2 SFDVKD. The CDR3 region has the DNA TGTGCCACCAGTGATTACCAACAAGGCTATGGCTACACCTTC. It encodes CATSDYQQGYGYTF.

The chain links TRBV14 to TRBJ1-6; D call uncertain. CDR3 length equals 14 residues. V dropped 4 bases and J dropped 3 bases, with 7 bases sitting between them. Germline CDR1 SGHDN, CDR2 FVKESK. The CDR3 nucleotides read TGTGCCAGCAGCCGGAGCCGCTATAATTCACCCCTCCACTTT. This encodes CASSRSRYNSPLHF.

The chain employs TRBV12-3 or TRBV12-4 and TRBJ2-3; 9 nucleotides line up with TRBD2. CDR3 length: 16 amino acids. Trimming at V came to 7 bases and at J to 4 bases, leaving 12 bases not matched to a gene. The CDR3 nucleotides read TGTGCCAGCACCCCCGGGGGAGCGGGGGGAGCAGATACGCAGTATTTT. Its protein is CASTPGGAGGADTQYF.

Only a few counts were recorded for this clonotype. The V call is TRBV28, the J call TRBJ1-1, with D maybe TRBD1 (5 bases). Germline CDR1 reads MDHEN; CDR2 reads SYDVKM. Trimming pared 3 bases from V and 4 bases from J, leaving 12 bases between. This CDR3 is built from 14 residues. CDR3 sequence reads: CASSLGQEGTEAFF. The CDR3 DNA reads as TGTGCCAGCAGTTTGGGGCAGGAAGGCACTGAAGCTTTCTTT.

The chain employs TRBV3-1 and TRBJ2-1; perhaps TRBD2 as D (6 bases). The length of the CDR3 is 13 residues. CDR1 and CDR2 (germline): LGHDT, YNNKEL (reference sequence). V lost 1 base and J lost 5, with 6 bases in between. CDR3 loop: CASSQGGDNEQFF. CDR3 in DNA: TGTGCCAGCAGCCAAGGGGGGGACAATGAGCAGTTCTTC.

Only a few counts were recorded for this clonotype. The V gene is TRBV29-1, the J gene TRBJ1-2; D gene ambiguous. CDR1 and CDR2 from the germline V gene are SQVTM and ANQGSEA. V was cut by 4 bases and J by 6 bases, with 24 bases left in between. The CDR3 runs to 16 residues. CDR3 loop: CSVGASGRSAPHGYTF. CDR3 in DNA: TGCAGCGTTGGAGCTTCAGGACGATCCGCTCCGCATGGCTACACCTTC.

The chain recombines TRBV4-3 with TRBJ1-1; D call uncertain. The CDR3 has 15 residues. Trimming shortened V by 0 bases and J by 1 base, and 9 bases separated the two germline ends. In germline, CDR1 is LGHNA, CDR2 YSLEER. CDR3 in DNA: TGCGCCAGCAGCCAAGATCGGGCAGCGAACACTGAAGCTTTCTTT. Its protein product is CASSQDRAANTEAFF.

This clonotype was detected a few times. This rearrangement joins TRBV3-1 to TRBJ1-2, with 9 bases lining up with TRBD1. The CDR3 totals 16 residues. Looked up from germline, CDR1 is LGHDT and CDR2 is YNNKEL (reference sequence). V lost 4 bases to trimming and J lost 0 bases; unmatched junction nucleotides: 6. The CDR3 region has the DNA TGTGCCAGCAGCCTGACAGGGACAGGGCCTAACTATGGCTACACCTTC. It is translated as CASSLTGTGPNYGYTF.

This clonotype occurred many times. This chain connects TRBV7-9 to TRBJ2-4, with a tentative D call TRBD2 (6 bases). Germline CDR1 reads SEHNR; CDR2 reads FQNEAQ (reference sequence). The CDR3 runs 13 residues. V was trimmed by 1 base and J by 6 bases, leaving 7 bases between them. The CDR3 DNA reads TGTGCCAGCAGCTTAGACGGGGGAAACATTCAGTACTTC. This gives the protein CASSLDGGNIQYF.

The chain employs TRBV20-1 and TRBJ2-2; TRBD1 or TRBD2 may be the D gene (6 bases each). Trimming pared 3 bases from V and 4 bases from J, leaving 9 bases between. Germline CDR1 reads DFQATT; CDR2 reads SNEGSKA (reference sequence). CDR3 length: 13 residues. The CDR3 DNA sequence: TGCAGTGCTAGTGAGGGGGGCACCGGGGAGCTGTTTTTT. Translated, it gives CSASEGGTGELFF.

This clonotype was counted a few times. The chain is built from TRBV9 and TRBJ2-1; TRBD2 might be the D (5 bases). The CDR3 is 14 residues long. The ends were cut back, 4 bases at V and 6 bases at J, with 14 bases in the middle. Germline-derived CDR1 and CDR2 are SGDLS and YYNGEE. CDR3 sequence reads: CASSSIGGVNEQFF. CDR3 sequence (DNA): TGTGCCAGCAGCTCAATAGGAGGCGTCAATGAGCAGTTCTTC.

This clonotype showed up just a few times. V and J are TRBV20-1 and TRBJ2-1, with D uncertain. The V gene lost 1 base and the J gene lost 0 bases, with 7 bases spanning the gap. CDR3 length: 14 amino acids. The V gene's germline CDR1 is DFQATT and CDR2 SNEGSKA (reference sequence). The CDR3 reads CSARGYSSYNEQFF. CDR3 DNA sequence: TGCAGTGCTAGAGGGTACAGCTCCTACAATGAGCAGTTCTTC.

There are a few counts of this clonotype. The V gene is TRBV7-9, the J gene TRBJ2-2; D unclear. CDR3 length: 13 amino acids. From germline, CDR1 is SEHNR and CDR2 FQNEAQ (reference sequence). Deletions cut 3 bases from V and 3 bases from J, with 5 bases between. The CDR3 bases are TGTGCCAGCAGCTTGAAGGACACCGGGGAGCTGTTTTTT. It yields the protein CASSLKDTGELFF.

This clonotype appeared a few times. The chain's CDR3 is CASRSGQKKETQYF. CDR3 DNA sequence: TGTGCCAGCAGATCTGGACAGAAAAAAGAGACCCAGTACTTC. The J gene is TRBJ2-5, the V gene TRBV5-4; possible D gene TRBD1, 6 bases. Per the germline V gene, CDR1 is SGHNT and CDR2 is YYREEE (reference sequence). CDR3 size: 14 residues. The ends were cut back, 5 bases at V and 3 bases at J, with 14 bases in the middle.

There are a few counts of this clonotype. The rearrangement joins TRBV6-5 to TRBJ2-7; D assignment may be TRBD1 or TRBD2 (5 bases each). The ends were cut back, 0 bases at V and 1 base at J, with 19 bases in the middle. This CDR3 is 18 amino acids long. The V gene's germline CDR1 is MNHEY and CDR2 SVGAGI. The CDR3 sequence: CASSYSSVGDGLSYEQYF. CDR3 coding DNA: TGTGCCAGCAGTTACTCCTCGGTTGGGGACGGGTTATCCTACGAGCAGTACTTC.

The CDR3: CASGLVRLGTSGTDTQYF. The CDR3 DNA follows: TGTGCTAGTGGTTTGGTTCGACTCGGGACTAGCGGCACAGATACGCAGTATTTT. The chain employs TRBV12-5 and TRBJ2-3; 10 positions match TRBD2. J gave up 1 base and V 0 bases, and 7 bases lay outside the gene matches. The CDR3 has 18 residues. Germline V gene sequence: CDR1 LGHNT, CDR2 FRNRAP.

This clonotype was counted ten times or more. DNA of the CDR3: TGTGCCAGCAGTTATTACTCTAGCGGGGGGTACGAGCAGTTCTTC. Encoded protein: CASSYYSSGGYEQFF. This chain uses TRBV6-5 with TRBJ2-1; 11 nucleotides line up with TRBD2. The CDR3 consists of 15 residues. Unmatched junction bases numbered 8, after V lost 3 bases and J lost 10 bases. CDR1 is MNHEY, CDR2 SVGAGI, per germline.

This clonotype was counted between two and nine times. This chain connects TRBV12-3 or TRBV12-4 to TRBJ2-3; 8 nucleotides agree with TRBD1. The CDR3 is 15 amino acids. With 3 bases clipped from V and 0 bases from J, the junction kept 2 bases outside the gene matches. CDR3 sequence (DNA): TGTGCCAGCAGTTTCCGGGACAGGAGCACAGATACGCAGTATTTT. This sequence encodes CASSFRDRSTDTQYF.

A few counts support this clonotype. The chain recombines TRBV12-3 or TRBV12-4 with TRBJ1-1, with D unresolved. The CDR3 consists of 13 residues. Trimming took off 2 bases at V and 4 bases at J, with 8 bases between the two ends. Here the CDR3 DNA reads TGTGCCAGCAGTTTACTCCAGGCCACTGAAGCTTTCTTT. Amino acids: CASSLLQATEAFF.

This clonotype was counted a few times. The chain has TRBV3-1 and TRBJ1-3; D possibly corresponds to TRBD1 (5 bases). This CDR3 has 17 amino acids. CDR1 and CDR2 (germline): LGHDT, YNNKEL (reference sequence). Trimming removed 0 bases at V and 0 bases at J, with 12 bases between. CDR3 sequence: CASSQEALTASGNTIYF. For the CDR3, the DNA is TGTGCCAGCAGCCAAGAAGCACTGACAGCCTCTGGAAACACCATATATTTT.

The sample holds a few counts of this clonotype. The V gene is TRBV5-1, the J gene TRBJ2-7, with 11 bases identical to TRBD1. This CDR3 spans 15 amino acids. Per the germline V gene, CDR1 is SGHRS and CDR2 is YFSETQ. J gave up 5 bases and V 2 bases, and 6 bases lay outside the gene matches. CDR3 protein: CASSLSGTGGHEQYF. The CDR3 region has the DNA TGCGCCAGCAGCTTAAGCGGGACAGGGGGACACGAGCAGTACTTC. The full variable domain, rest sourced from reference TRBV5-1 and TRBJ2-7, is KAGVTQTPRYLIKTRGQQVTLSCSPISGHRSVSWYQQTPGQGLQFLFEYFSETQRNKGNFPGRFSGRQFSNSRSEMNVSTLELGDSALYLCASSLSGTGGHEQYFGPGTRLTVT.

The chain has TRBV7-9 and TRBJ1-1; D might be TRBD1 (6 bases). Trimming left V 5 bases short and J 5 bases short, with 15 bases between. CDR1 and CDR2 from the germline V gene are SEHNR and FQNEAQ (reference sequence). The CDR3 runs 14 residues. The CDR3 is CASSPTGQSTEAFF. CDR3 DNA sequence: TGTGCCAGCAGCCCCACTGGACAGAGTACTGAAGCTTTCTTT.

In its sample, this clonotype was seen a few times. V is TRBV5-1 and J is TRBJ2-5; 7 bases fit TRBD1. Germline trimming cut 4 bases from V and 3 bases from J; bases unmatched to any gene: 12. This CDR3 spans 16 amino acids. CDR1 is SGHRS and CDR2 is YFSETQ in the germline V gene. CDR3 in amino acids: CASSLGLRDREETQYF. The CDR3, as DNA: TGCGCCAGCAGCCTGGGCCTCCGGGACAGAGAAGAGACCCAGTACTTC.

The rearrangement uses TRBV7-3 and TRBJ2-1; D perhaps matches TRBD2 (6 bases). The CDR3 totals 13 residues. Deletions cut 5 bases from V and 4 bases from J, with 9 bases between. Germline CDR1 SGHTA, CDR2 FQGTGA. The CDR3 here is CASSDGTYNEQFF. For the CDR3, the DNA is TGTGCCAGCAGCGACGGGACTTACAATGAGCAGTTCTTC. Drawing the rest from reference TRBV7-3 and TRBJ2-1, the complete variable domain is GAGVSQTPSNKVTEKGKYVELRCDPISGHTALYWYRQSLGQGPEFLIYFQGTGAADDSGLPNDRFFAVRPEGSVSTLKIQRTERGDSAVYLCASSDGTYNEQFFGPGTRLTVL.

This clonotype has a handful of counts. DNA of the CDR3: TGTGCCAGCAGCACCCTGGGGGGGGTGAACACTGAAGCTTTCTTT. Residues: CASSTLGGVNTEAFF. The chain couples TRBV7-8 to TRBJ1-1, with D possibly TRBD1 on 5 matching bases. Germline V gene sequence: CDR1 SGHVS, CDR2 FQNEAQ. V was cut by 5 bases and J by 0 bases, with 13 bases left in between. The CDR3 contains 15 residues. The whole variable domain, filled in from reference TRBV7-8 and TRBJ1-1, reads GAGVSQSPRYKVAKRGQDVALRCDPISGHVSLFWYQQALGQGPEFLTYFQNEAQLDKSGLPSDRFFAERPEGSVSTLKIQRTQQEDSAVYLCASSTLGGVNTEAFFGQGTRLTVV.

This clonotype was detected many times. The gene calls are TRBV7-8 and TRBJ2-1, with unresolved D. Germline assignment: CDR1 SGHVS and CDR2 FQNEAQ. The CDR3 totals 12 residues. Between the trimmed V and J ends, which lost 3 bases and 10 bases, there was a span of 10 bases. CDR3 in amino acids: CASSFGVREQFF. CDR3 in DNA: TGTGCCAGCAGCTTCGGAGTGAGGGAGCAGTTCTTC.

This clonotype was recorded at least ten times. The gene calls are TRBV29-1 and TRBJ2-6; D remains ambiguous. The CDR3 has 13 residues. Between the trimmed V and J ends, which lost 2 bases and 0 bases, there was a span of 2 bases. The V gene's germline CDR1 is SQVTM and CDR2 ANQGSEA. The CDR3 coding sequence is TGCAGCGTTGAAAGCTCTGGGGCCAACGTCCTGACTTTC. It yields the protein CSVESSGANVLTF.

This clonotype was seen ten or more times. This chain joins TRBV7-2 and TRBJ2-7, with 8 nucleotides matching TRBD2. The CDR3 has 15 amino acids. The germline CDR1 and CDR2 sequences are SGHTA and FQGNSA. J was trimmed by 1 base and V by 2 bases; bases with no gene match: 4. CDR3 in amino acids: CASSLRRGVSYEQYF. In nucleotides, the CDR3 is TGTGCCAGCAGCTTAAGGCGGGGGGTATCCTACGAGCAGTACTTC.

In this sample, this clonotype turned up a few times. The rearrangement uses TRBV5-1 and TRBJ1-2; 9 nucleotides line up with TRBD1. This CDR3 is 14 amino acids long. V lost 2 bases, J lost 8 bases, and 7 bases stayed unmatched. Germline V gives CDR1 SGHRS, CDR2 YFSETQ. The CDR3 is CASSFRDRVFGYTF. The CDR3 bases are TGCGCCAGCAGCTTCCGGGACAGGGTATTCGGCTACACCTTC.